This T cell receptor beta chain originates from a study of blood T cells in healthy people across ages. Study observations and caveats: Diversity was estimated from one million T cells, and these estimates were considered underestimates. Significant beta diversity loss was already apparent by age approximately 40, declining roughly linearly.

Per sample, extraction of total RNA gave at least 6 micrograms in every case. The second PCR ran roughly 7 to 12 cycles with a sample-barcoded 5' primer and J-beta primers. Each cDNA molecule carried a tag from a template-switch adaptor that contained 12 random nucleotides. Each CDR3 protein is one row after TCRdb ran MiXCR on the 5' RACE reads. The table has 1.5 million to 2 million distinct CDR3 sequences, 49% seen once; the top ten hold roughly 2.1%. This clonotype occurred a few times. The antigen is undetermined. This CDR3 region has 16 residues. V lost 2 bases, J lost 6 bases, and 17 bases lay in between.

Sequenced: blood. J is TRBJ2-1 and V is TRBV12-3 or TRBV12-4; D is perhaps TRBD1 (5 bases). The sequence was collected from a middle-aged woman in good health. CDR3 nucleotides: TGTGCCAGCAGTTTAAGGGGTGGGGCCGGGTTCAATGAGCAGTTCTTC. Its translation: CASSLRGGAGFNEQFF.